This T cell receptor (beta chain) is from a study of T cells in Graves' hyperthyroidism and ophthalmopathy. Each diagnosis was grounded in clinical symptoms, serum thyroxine and TRAb, thyroid ultrasound, and orbital computed tomography. This clonotype was observed many times. Antigen specificity is unknown. Using RNA transcripts as the source, TCR beta CDR3 regions were amplified. Primed by the HTBI set, a first-round RT-PCR was run on the TCR CDR3. TCRdb recomputed calls from the multiplex PCR reads with MiXCR, one row per CDR3 protein. The sample includes under 400,000 distinct CDR3 sequences, under 15% of them seen just once. Study-wide points: Before onset, ophthalmopathy was predicted by the model a median 6.5 months earlier.

CDR3 size: 13 residues. From germline, CDR1 is KGHSH and CDR2 LQKENI. The V and J ends lost 1 base and 2 bases respectively, with 2 bases between them. The chain employs TRBV18 and TRBJ1-4; D is undetermined. Specimen: blood. The sequence was collected from a woman between 18 and 29 years old with Graves' hyperthyroidism. In nucleotides, the CDR3 is TGTGCCAGCTCACCACGGACTAATGAAAAACTGTTTTTT. Translating it yields CASSPRTNEKLFF.